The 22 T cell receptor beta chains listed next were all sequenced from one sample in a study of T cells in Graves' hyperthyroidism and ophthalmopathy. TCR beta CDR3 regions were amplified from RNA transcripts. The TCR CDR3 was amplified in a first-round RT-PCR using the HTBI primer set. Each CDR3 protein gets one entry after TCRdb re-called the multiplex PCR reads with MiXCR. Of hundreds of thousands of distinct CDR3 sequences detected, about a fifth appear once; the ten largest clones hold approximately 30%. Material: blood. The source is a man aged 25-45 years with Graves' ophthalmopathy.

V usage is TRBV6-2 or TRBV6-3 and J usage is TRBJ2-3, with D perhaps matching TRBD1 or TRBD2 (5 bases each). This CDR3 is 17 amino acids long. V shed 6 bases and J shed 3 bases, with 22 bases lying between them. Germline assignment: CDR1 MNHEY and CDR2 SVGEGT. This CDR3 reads CASSPTEGLAQTDTQYF. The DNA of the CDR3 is TGTGCCAGCAGCCCCACCGAGGGGTTAGCCCAGACAGATACGCAGTATTTT.

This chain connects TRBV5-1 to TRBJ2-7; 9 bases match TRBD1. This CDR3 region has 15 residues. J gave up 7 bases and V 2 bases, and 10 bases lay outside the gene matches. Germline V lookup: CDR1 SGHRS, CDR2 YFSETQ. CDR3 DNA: TGCGCCAGCAGCTTTGGACAGGGGCACATTGATGAGCAGTACTTC. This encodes CASSFGQGHIDEQYF.

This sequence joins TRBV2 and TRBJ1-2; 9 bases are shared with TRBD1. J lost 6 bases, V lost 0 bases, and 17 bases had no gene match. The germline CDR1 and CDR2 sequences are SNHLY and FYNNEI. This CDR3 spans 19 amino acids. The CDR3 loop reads CASSEALVGQGALWDGYTF. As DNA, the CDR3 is TGTGCCAGCAGTGAAGCGCTTGTGGGACAGGGAGCCTTATGGGATGGCTACACCTTC. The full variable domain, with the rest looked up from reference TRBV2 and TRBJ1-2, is EPEVTQTPSHQVTQMGQEVILRCVPISNHLYFYWYRQILGQKVEFLVSFYNNEISEKSEIFDDQFSVERPDGSNFTLKIRSTKLEDSAMYFCASSEALVGQGALWDGYTFGSGTRLTVV.

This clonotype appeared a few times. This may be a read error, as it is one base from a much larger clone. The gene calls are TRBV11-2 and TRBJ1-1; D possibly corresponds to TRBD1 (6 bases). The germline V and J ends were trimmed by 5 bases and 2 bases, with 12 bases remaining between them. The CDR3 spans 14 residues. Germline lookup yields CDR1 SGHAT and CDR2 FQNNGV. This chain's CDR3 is CASSTAGANTEAFF. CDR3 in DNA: TGTGCCAGCAGCACAGCAGGGGCCAACACTGAAGCTTTCTTT.

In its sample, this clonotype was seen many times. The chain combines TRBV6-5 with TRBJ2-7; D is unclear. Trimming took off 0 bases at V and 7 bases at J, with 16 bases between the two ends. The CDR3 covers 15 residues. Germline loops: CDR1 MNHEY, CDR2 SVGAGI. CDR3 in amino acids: CASSYSLWAVGEQYF. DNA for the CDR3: TGTGCCAGCAGTTACTCTCTCTGGGCAGTGGGGGAGCAGTACTTC.

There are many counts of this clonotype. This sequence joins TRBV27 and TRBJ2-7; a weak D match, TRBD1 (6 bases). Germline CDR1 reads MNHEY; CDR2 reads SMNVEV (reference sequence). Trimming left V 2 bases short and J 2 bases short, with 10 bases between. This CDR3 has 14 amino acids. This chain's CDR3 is CASSLGAGAYEQYF. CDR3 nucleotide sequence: TGTGCCAGCAGTTTAGGGGCAGGGGCCTACGAGCAGTACTTC.

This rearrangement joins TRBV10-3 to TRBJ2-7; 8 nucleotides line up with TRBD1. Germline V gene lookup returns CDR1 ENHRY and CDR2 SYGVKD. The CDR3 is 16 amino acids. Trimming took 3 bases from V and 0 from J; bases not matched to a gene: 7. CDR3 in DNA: TGTGCCATCAGTGACCCGGGACAGGTCGGCTCCTACGAGCAGTACTTC. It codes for CAISDPGQVGSYEQYF.

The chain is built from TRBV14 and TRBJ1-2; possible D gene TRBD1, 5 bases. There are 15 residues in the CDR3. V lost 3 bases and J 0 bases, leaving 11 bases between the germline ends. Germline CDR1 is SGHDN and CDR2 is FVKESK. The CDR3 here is CASSQTVASNYGYTF. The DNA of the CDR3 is TGTGCCAGCAGCCAGACAGTAGCTTCTAACTATGGCTACACCTTC. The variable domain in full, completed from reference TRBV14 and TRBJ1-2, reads EAGVTQFPSHSVIEKGQTVTLRCDPISGHDNLYWYRRVMGKEIKFLLHFVKESKQDESGMPNNRFLAERTGGTYSTLKVQPAELEDSGVYFCASSQTVASNYGYTFGSGTRLTVV.

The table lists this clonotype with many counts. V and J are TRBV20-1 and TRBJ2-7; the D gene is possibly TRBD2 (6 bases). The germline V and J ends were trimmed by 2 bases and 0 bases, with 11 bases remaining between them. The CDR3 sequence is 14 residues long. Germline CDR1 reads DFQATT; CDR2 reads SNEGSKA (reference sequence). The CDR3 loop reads CSARLRDSSYEQYF. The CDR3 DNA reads TGCAGTGCTAGACTCCGGGACTCCTCCTACGAGCAGTACTTC.

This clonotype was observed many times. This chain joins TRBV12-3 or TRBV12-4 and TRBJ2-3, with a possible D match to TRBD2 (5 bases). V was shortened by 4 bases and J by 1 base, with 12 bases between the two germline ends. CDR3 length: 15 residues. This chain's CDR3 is CASSWRLSGTDTQYF. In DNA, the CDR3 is TGTGCCAGCAGTTGGAGGCTTTCCGGCACAGATACGCAGTATTTT.

The CDR3 region has the DNA TGCGCCAGCAGCCAAGATAGCGGCAGTTCCTTCGGCGAGCAGTACTTC. Protein: CASSQDSGSSFGEQYF. The chain uses TRBV5-1 and TRBJ2-7; D may be TRBD2 (6 bases). V was trimmed by 4 bases and J by 6 bases, leaving 23 bases between them. Germline V gene lookup returns CDR1 SGHRS and CDR2 YFSETQ. CDR3 length equals 16 residues.

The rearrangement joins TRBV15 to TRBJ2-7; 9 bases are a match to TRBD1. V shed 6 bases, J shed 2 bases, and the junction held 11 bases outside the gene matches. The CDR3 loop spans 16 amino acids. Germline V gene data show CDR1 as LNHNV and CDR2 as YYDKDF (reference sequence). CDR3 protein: CATRSKHGTGPYEQYF. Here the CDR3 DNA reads TGTGCCACCAGATCTAAGCACGGGACAGGGCCCTACGAGCAGTACTTC. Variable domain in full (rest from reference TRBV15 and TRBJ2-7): DAMVIQNPRYQVTQFGKPVTLSCSQTLNHNVMYWYQQKSSQAPKLLFHYYDKDFNNEADTPDNFQSRRPNTSFCFLDIRSPGLGDTAMYLCATRSKHGTGPYEQYFGPGTRLTVT.

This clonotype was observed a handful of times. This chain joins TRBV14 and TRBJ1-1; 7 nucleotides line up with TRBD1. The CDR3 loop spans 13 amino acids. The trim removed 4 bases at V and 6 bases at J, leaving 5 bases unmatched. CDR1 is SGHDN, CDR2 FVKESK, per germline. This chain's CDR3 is CASSPGGSSEAFF. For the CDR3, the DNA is TGTGCCAGCAGCCCAGGGGGGTCATCTGAAGCTTTCTTT.

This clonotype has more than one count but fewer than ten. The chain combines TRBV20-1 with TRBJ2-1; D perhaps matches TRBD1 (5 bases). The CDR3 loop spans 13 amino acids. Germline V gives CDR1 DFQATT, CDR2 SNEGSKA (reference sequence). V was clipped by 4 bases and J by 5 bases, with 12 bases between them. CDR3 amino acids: CSATKGPHNEQFF. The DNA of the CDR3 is TGCAGTGCTACCAAGGGGCCCCACAATGAGCAGTTCTTC.

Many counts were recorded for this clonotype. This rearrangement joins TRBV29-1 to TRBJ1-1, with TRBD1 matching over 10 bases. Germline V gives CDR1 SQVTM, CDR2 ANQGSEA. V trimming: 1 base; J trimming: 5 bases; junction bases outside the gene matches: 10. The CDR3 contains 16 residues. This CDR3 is CSVEVRGTGEGTEAFF. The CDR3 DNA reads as TGCAGCGTTGAAGTTCGTGGGACAGGGGAAGGTACTGAAGCTTTCTTT.

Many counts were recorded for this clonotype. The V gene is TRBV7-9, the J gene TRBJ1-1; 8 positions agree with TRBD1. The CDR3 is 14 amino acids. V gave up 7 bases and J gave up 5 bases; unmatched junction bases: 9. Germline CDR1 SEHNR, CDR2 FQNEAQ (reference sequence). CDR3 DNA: TGTGCCAGCACCGACCAAAACAGGGGGACTGAAGCTTTCTTT. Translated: CASTDQNRGTEAFF.

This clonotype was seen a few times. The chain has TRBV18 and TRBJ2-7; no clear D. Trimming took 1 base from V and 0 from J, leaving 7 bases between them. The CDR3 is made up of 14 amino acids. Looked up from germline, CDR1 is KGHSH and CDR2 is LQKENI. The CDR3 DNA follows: TGTGCCAGCTCACCACTGGGGAACTCCTACGAGCAGTACTTC. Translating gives CASSPLGNSYEQYF.

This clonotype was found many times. DNA of the CDR3: TGTGCCAGCAGTTGGGAGGGGGCTAAGACTGAAGCTTTCTTT. It is translated as CASSWEGAKTEAFF. The chain employs TRBV27 and TRBJ1-1; 7 bases are shared with TRBD1. V lost 4 bases and J lost 5; bases outside the gene matches: 7. The length of the CDR3 is 14 residues. Germline V gene data show CDR1 as MNHEY and CDR2 as SMNVEV (reference sequence).

The CDR3 sequence: CAISAFHSETGRILRCIYYQPQHF. CDR3 DNA sequence: TGTGCCATCAGTGCCTTTCATTCAGAAACAGGGCGCATCCTGAGGTGTATTTACTATCAGCCCCAGCATTTT. The V and J genes are TRBV10-3 and TRBJ1-5; D might be TRBD1 (6 bases). The CDR3 is made up of 24 amino acids. The ends were cut back, 4 bases at V and 5 bases at J, with 42 bases in the middle. Germline values: CDR1 ENHRY, CDR2 SYGVKD.

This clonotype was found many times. CDR3 amino acids: CASSGRTSGSRDEQFF. CDR3 sequence (DNA): TGTGCCAGCAGCGGTAGGACTAGCGGGAGTCGGGATGAGCAGTTCTTC. The genes are TRBV11-3 and TRBJ2-1, with 13 bases identical to TRBD2. Unmatched junction bases numbered 9, after V lost 5 bases and J lost 8 bases. Germline V gene lookup returns CDR1 SGHNT and CDR2 YENEEA. CDR3 length: 16 amino acids.

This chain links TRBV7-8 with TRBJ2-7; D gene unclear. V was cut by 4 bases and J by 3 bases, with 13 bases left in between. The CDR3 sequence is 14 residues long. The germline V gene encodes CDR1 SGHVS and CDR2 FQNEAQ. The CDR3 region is CASSSKTEFYEQYF. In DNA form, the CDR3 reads TGTGCCAGCAGCTCAAAAACAGAGTTCTACGAGCAGTACTTC.

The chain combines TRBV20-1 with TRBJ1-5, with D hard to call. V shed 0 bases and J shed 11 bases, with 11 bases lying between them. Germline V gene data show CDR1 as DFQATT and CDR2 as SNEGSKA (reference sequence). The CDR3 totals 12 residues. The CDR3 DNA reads TGCAGTGCTAGAGACTACACGTCGGCCCAGCATTTT. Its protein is CSARDYTSAQHF.